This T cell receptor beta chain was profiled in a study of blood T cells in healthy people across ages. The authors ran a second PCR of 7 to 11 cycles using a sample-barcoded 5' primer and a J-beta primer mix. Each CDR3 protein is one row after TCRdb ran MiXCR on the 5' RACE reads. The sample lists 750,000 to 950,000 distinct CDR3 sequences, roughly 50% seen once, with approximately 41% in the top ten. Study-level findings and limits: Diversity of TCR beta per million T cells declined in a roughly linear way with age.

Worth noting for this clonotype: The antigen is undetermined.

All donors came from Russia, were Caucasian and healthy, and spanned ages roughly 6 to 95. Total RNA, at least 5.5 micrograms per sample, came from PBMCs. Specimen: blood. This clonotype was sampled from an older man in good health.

CDR3 in DNA: TGTGCCAGCAGCGAAGGACTAGCGTTCCACGTCGGGAACACCGGGGAGCTGTTTTTT. Its translation is CASSEGLAFHVGNTGELFF. The chain recombines TRBV27 with TRBJ2-2, with 9 bases matching TRBD2. The germline gives CDR1 MNHEY, CDR2 SMNVEV (reference sequence). V lost 6 bases to trimming and J lost 1 base; unmatched junction nucleotides: 15. The CDR3 totals 19 residues.